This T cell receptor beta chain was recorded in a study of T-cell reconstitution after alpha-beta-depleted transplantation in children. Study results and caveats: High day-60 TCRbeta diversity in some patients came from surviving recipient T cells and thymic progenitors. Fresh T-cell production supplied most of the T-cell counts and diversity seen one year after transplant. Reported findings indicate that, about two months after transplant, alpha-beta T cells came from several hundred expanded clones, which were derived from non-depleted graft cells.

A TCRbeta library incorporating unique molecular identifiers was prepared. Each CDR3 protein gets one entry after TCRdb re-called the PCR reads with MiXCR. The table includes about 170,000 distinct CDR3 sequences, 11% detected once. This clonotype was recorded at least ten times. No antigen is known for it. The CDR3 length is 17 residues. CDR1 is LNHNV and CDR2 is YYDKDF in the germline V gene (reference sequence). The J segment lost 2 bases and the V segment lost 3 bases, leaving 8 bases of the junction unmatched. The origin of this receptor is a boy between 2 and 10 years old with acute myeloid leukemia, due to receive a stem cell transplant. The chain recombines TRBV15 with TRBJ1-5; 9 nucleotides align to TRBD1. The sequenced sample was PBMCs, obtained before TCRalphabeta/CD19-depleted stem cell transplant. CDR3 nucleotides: TGTGCCACCAGCAGCCCGGGACAGGGTATACGCAATCAGCCCCAGCATTTT. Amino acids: CATSSPGQGIRNQPQHF.